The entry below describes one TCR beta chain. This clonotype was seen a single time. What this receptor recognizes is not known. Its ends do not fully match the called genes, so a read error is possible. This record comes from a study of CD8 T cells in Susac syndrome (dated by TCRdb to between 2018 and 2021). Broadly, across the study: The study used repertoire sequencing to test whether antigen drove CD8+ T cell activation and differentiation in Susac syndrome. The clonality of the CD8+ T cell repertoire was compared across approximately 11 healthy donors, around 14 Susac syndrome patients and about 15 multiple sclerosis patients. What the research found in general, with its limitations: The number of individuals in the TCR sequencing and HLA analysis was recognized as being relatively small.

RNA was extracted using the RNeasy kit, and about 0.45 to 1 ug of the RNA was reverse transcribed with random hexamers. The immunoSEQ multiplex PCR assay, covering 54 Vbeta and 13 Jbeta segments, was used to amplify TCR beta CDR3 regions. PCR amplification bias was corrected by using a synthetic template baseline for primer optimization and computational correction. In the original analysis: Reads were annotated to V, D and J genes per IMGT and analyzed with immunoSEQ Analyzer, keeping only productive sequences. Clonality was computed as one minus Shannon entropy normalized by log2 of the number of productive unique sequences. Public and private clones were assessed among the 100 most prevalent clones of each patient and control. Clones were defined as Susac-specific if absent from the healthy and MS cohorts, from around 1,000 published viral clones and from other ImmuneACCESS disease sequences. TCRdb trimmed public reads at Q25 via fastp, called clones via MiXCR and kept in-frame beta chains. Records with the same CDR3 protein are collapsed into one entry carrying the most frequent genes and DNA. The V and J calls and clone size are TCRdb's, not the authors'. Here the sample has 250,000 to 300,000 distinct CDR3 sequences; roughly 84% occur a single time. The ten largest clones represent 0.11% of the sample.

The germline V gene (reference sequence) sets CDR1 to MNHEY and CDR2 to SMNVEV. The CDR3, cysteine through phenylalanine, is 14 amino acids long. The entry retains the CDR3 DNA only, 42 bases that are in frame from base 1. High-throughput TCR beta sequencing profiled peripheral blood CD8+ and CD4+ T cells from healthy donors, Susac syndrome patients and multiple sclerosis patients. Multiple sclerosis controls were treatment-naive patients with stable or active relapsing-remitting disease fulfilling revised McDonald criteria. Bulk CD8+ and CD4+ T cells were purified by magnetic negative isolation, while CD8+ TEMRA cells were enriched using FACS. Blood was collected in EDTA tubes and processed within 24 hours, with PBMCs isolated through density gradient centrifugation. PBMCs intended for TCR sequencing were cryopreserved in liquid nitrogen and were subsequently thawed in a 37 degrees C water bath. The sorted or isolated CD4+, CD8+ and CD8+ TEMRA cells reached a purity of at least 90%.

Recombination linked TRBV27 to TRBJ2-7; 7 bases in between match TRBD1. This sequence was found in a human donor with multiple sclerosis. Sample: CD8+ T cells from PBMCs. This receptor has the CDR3 CASKPGTALRELYF. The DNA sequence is TGTGCCAGCAAACCCGGGACAGCCCTCCGCGAGCTGTACTTC.